Given below is one T cell receptor (beta chain) in context. The data were obtained in a study of blood T cell repertoires in COVID-19. The CDR3 extends over 14 amino acids. V was trimmed by 4 bases and J by 6 bases, leaving 13 bases between them. Germline V CDR1 and CDR2: SGDLS, YYNGEE. Profiled with immunoSEQ multiplex PCR; TCRdb holds only in-frame clones, not every one. The table lists about 100,000 clones, 75% to 90% of them singletons. The chain employs TRBV9 and TRBJ2-2; perhaps TRBD2 as D (6 bases). This TCR was sampled from a woman of 80 years or more with acute or convalescent COVID-19. Sequencing input: peripheral blood. The CDR3 DNA reads as TGTGCCAGCAGCACCGGGGGTTTCTCCGGGGAGCTGTTTTTT. Protein product: CASSTGGFSGELFF.